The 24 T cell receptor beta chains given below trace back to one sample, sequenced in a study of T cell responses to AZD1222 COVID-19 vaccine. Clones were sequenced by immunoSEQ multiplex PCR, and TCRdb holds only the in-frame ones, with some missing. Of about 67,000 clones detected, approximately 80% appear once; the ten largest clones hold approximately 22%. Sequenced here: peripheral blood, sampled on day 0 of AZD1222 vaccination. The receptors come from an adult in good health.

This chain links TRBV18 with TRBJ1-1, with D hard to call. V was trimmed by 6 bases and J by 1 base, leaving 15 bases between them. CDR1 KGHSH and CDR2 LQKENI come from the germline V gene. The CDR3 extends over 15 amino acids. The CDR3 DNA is TGTGCCAGCTCCCCCATCGAAATGACGAACACTGAAGCTTTCTTT. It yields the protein CASSPIEMTNTEAFF. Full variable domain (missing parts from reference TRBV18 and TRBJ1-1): NAGVMQNPRHLVRRRGQEARLRCSPMKGHSHVYWYRQLPEEGLKFMVYLQKENIIDESGMPKERFSAEFPKEGPSILRIQQVVRGDSAAYFCASSPIEMTNTEAFFGQGTRLTVV.

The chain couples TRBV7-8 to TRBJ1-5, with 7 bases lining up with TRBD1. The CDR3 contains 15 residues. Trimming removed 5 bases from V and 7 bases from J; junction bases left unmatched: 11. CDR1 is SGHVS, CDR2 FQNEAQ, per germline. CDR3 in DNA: TGTGCCAGCAGCCCCAACAGGGACAGTCGGCAGCCCCAGCATTTT. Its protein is CASSPNRDSRQPQHF.

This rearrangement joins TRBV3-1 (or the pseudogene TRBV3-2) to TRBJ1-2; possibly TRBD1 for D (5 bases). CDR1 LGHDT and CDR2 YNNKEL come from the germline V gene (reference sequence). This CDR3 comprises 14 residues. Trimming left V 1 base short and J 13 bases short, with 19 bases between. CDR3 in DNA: TGTGCCAGCAGCCAAGTCGTCAGGGTGAGCCAGATCACCTTC. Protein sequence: CASSQVVRVSQITF.

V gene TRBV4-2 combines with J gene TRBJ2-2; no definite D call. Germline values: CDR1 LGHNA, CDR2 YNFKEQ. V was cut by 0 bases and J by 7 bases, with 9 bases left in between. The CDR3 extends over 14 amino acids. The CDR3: CASSQERGVGELFF. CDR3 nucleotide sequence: TGTGCCAGCAGCCAAGAGCGAGGTGTCGGGGAGCTGTTTTTT.

CDR3 coding DNA: TGTGCCAGCAGCCCTGAGTTGGGCGACGAGCAGTACTTC. Residues: CASSPELGDEQYF. J is TRBJ2-7 and V is TRBV5-4; D not resolved. CDR1 and CDR2 from the germline V gene are SGHNT and YYREEE (reference sequence). The CDR3 covers 13 residues. V lost 4 bases and J 5 bases, leaving 13 bases between the germline ends.

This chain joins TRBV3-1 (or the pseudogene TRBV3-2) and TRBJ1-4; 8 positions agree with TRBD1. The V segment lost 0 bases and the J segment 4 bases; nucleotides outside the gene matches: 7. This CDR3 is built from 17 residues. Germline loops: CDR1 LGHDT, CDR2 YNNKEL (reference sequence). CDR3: CASSQDGQGPVNEKLFF. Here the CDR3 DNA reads TGTGCCAGCAGCCAAGATGGACAGGGTCCGGTTAATGAAAAACTGTTTTTT.

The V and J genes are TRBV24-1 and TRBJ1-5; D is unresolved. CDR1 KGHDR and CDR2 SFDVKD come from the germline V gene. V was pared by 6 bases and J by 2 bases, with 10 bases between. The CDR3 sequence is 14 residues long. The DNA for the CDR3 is TGTGCCACCAGTAGGGCTGGGGGCAATCAGCCCCAGCATTTT. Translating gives CATSRAGGNQPQHF.

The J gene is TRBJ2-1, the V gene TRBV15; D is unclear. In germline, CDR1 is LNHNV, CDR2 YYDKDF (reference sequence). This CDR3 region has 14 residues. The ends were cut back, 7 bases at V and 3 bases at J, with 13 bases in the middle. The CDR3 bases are TGTGCCACCAAGGGCTTCGTTAACTACAATGAGCAGTTCTTC. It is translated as CATKGFVNYNEQFF.

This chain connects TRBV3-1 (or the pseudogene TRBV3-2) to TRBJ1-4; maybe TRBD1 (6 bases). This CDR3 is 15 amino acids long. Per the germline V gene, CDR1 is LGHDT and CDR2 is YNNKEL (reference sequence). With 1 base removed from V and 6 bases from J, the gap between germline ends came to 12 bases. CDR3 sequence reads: CASSQARDIYEKLFF. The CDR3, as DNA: TGTGCCAGCAGCCAAGCCCGGGACATATATGAAAAACTGTTTTTT.

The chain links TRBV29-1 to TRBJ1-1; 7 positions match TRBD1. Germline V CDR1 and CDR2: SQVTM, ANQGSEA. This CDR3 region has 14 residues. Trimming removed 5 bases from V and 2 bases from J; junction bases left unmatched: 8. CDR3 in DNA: TGCAGCGTTTCACCCCACAGGGGAAACACTGAAGCTTTCTTT. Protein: CSVSPHRGNTEAFF.

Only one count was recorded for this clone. The DNA for the CDR3 is TGTGCCAGCAGGCGCGGGACAGGGGGGGTATCACCCCTCCACTTT. Translated: CASRRGTGGVSPLHF. The V call is TRBV2, the J call TRBJ1-6; 11 nucleotides line up with TRBD1. The CDR3 runs 15 residues. Germline CDR1 is SNHLY and CDR2 is FYNNEI. The V and J ends lost 6 bases and 10 bases, in that order; junction bases with no gene match: 8. Full variable domain (remainder filled in from reference TRBV2 and TRBJ1-6): EPEVTQTPSHQVTQMGQEVILRCVPISNHLYFYWYRQILGQKVEFLVSFYNNEISEKSEIFDDQFSVERPDGSNFTLKIRSTKLEDSAMYFCASRRGTGGVSPLHFGNGTRLTVT.

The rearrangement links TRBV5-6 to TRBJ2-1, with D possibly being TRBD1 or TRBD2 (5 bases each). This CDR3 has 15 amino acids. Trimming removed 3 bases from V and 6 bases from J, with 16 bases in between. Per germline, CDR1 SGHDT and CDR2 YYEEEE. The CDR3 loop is CASSSGTRSSNEQFF. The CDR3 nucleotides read TGTGCCAGCAGCTCCGGGACCCGCTCGTCCAATGAGCAGTTCTTC.

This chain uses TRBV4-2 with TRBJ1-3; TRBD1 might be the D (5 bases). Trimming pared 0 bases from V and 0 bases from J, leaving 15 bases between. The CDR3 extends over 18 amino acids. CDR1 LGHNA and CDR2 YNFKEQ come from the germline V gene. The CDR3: CASSQEGTRTISGNTIYF. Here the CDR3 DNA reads TGTGCCAGCAGCCAAGAAGGGACCCGCACTATCTCTGGAAACACCATATATTTT.

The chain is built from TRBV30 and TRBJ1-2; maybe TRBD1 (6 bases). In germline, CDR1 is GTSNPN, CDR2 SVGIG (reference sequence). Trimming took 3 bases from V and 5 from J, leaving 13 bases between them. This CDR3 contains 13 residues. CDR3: CAWRGQGRYGYTF. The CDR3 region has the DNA TGTGCCTGGAGGGGTCAGGGGAGATATGGCTACACCTTC.

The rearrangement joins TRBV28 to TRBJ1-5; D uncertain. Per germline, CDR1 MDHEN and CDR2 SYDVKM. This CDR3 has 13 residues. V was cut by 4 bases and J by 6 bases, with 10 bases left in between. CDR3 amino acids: CASSSNHGQPQHF. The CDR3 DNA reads TGTGCCAGCAGTTCCAATCACGGTCAGCCCCAGCATTTT.

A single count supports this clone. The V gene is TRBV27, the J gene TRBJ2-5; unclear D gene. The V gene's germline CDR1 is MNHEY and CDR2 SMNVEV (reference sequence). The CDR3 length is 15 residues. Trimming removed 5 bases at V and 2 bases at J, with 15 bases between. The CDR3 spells CASSPIGNQQETQYF. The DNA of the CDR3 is TGTGCCAGCAGTCCAATCGGCAACCAACAAGAGACCCAGTACTTC.

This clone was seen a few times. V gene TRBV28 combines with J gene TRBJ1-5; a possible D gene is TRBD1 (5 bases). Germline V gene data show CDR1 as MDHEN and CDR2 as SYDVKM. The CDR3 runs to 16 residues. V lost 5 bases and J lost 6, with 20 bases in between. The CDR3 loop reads CASSAQGLGATQPQHF. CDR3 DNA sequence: TGTGCCAGCAGTGCACAAGGGCTCGGGGCTACTCAGCCCCAGCATTTT.

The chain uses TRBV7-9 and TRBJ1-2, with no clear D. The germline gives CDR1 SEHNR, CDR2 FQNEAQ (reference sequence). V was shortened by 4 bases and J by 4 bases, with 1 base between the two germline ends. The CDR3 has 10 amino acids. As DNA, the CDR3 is TGTGCCAGCAGCTCCTATGGCTACACCTTC. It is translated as CASSSYGYTF.

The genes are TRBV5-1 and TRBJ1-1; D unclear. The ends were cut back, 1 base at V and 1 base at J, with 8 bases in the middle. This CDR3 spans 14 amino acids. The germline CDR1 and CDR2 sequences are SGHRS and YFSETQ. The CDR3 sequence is CASSLTGRNTEAFF. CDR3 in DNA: TGCGCCAGCAGCTTGACCGGGCGGAACACTGAAGCTTTCTTT.

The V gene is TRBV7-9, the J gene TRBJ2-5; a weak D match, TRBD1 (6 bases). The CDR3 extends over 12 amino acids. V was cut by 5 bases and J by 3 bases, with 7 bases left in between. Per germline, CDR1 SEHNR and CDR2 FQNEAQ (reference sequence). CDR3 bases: TGTGCCAGCAGCCGGACAGAAGAGACCCAGTACTTC. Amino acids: CASSRTEETQYF.

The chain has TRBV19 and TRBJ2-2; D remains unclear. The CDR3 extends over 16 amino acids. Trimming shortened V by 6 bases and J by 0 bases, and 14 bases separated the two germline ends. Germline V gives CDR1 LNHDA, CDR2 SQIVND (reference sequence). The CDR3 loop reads CASSPTNTANTGELFF. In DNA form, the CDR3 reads TGTGCCAGTAGCCCCACAAACACCGCGAACACCGGGGAGCTGTTTTTT.

CDR3 in amino acids: CASSLGLASNQPQHF. The CDR3 nucleotides read TGTGCCAGCAGTTTAGGCTTGGCCAGCAATCAGCCCCAGCATTTT. V usage is TRBV28 and J usage is TRBJ1-5; D gene ambiguous. The V end was cut by 2 bases, the J end by 1 base, with 9 bases between. Germline V gene data show CDR1 as MDHEN and CDR2 as SYDVKM. The CDR3 loop spans 15 amino acids.

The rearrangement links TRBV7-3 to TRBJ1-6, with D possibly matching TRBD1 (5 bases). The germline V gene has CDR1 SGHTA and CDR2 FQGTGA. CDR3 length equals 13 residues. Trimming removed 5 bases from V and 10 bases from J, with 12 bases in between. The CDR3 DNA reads TGTGCCAGCAGCGCCGGGGGGGTATCACCCCTCCACTTT. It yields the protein CASSAGGVSPLHF.

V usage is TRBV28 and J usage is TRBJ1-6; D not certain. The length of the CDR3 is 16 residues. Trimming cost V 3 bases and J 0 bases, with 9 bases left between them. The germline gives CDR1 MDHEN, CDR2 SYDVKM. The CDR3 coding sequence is TGTGCCAGCAGTTTGGACGGGAACTCCTATAATTCACCCCTCCACTTT. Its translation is CASSLDGNSYNSPLHF. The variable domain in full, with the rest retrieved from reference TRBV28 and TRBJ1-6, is DVKVTQSSRYLVKRTGEKVFLECVQDMDHENMFWYRQDPGLGLRLIYFSYDVKMKEKGDIPEGYSVSREKKERFSLILESASTNQTSMYLCASSLDGNSYNSPLHFGNGTRLTVT.